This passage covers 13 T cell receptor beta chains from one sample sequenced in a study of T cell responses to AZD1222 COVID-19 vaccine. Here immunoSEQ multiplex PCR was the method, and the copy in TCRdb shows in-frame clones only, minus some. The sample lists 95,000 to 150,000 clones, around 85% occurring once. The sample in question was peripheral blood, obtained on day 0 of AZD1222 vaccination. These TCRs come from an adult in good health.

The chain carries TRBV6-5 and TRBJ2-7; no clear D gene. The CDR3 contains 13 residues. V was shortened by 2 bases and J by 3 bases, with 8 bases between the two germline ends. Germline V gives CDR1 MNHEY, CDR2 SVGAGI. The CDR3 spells CASSYGPLYEQYF. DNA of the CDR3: TGTGCCAGCAGTTACGGTCCCCTCTACGAGCAGTACTTC.

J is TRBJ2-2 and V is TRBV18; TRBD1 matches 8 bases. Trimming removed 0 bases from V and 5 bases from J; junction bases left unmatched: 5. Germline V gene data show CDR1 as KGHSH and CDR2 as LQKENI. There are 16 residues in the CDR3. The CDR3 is CASSPPGQATTGELFF. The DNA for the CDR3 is TGTGCCAGCTCACCACCGGGACAGGCGACTACCGGGGAGCTGTTTTTT.

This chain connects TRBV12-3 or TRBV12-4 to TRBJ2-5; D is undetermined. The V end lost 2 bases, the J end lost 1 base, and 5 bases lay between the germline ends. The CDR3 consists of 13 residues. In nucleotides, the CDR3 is TGTGCCAGCAGTTTACTAAGCCAAGAGACCCAGTACTTC. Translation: CASSLLSQETQYF.

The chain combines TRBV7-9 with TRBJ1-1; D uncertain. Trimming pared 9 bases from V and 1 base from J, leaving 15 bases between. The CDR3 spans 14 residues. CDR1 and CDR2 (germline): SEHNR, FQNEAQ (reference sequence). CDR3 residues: CASSTELTNTEAFF. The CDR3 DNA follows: TGTGCCAGTTCCACCGAGCTGACGAACACTGAAGCTTTCTTT.

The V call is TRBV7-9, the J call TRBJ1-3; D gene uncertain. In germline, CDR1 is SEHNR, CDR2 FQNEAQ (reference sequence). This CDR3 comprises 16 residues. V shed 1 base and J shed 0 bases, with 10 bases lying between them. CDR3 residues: CASSLGEPGSGNTIYF. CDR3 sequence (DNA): TGTGCCAGCAGCTTAGGGGAACCTGGCTCTGGAAACACCATATATTTT.

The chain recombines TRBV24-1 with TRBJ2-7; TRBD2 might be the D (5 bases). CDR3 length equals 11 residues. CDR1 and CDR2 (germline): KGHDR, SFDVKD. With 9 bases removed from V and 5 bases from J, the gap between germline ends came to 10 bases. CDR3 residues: CATARGDEQYF. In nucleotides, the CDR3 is TGTGCCACCGCCCGGGGAGACGAGCAGTACTTC.

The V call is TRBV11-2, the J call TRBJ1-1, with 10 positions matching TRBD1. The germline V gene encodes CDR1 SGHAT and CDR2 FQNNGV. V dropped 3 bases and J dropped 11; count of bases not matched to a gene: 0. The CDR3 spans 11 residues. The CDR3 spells CASSLGQGAFF. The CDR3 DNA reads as TGTGCCAGCAGCTTGGGACAGGGGGCTTTCTTT.

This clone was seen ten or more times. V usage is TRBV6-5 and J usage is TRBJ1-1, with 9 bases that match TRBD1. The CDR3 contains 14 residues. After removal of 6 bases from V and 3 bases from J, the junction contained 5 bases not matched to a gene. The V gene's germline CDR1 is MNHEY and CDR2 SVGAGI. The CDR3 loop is CASSPWTGDTEAFF. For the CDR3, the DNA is TGTGCCAGCAGCCCCTGGACAGGGGACACTGAAGCTTTCTTT.

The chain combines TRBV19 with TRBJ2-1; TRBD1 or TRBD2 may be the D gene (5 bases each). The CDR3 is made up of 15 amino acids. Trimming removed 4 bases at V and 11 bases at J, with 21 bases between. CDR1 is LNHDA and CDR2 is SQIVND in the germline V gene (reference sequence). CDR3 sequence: CASSTGWGLASKQFF. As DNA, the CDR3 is TGTGCCAGTAGTACGGGCTGGGGGTTAGCTAGTAAGCAGTTCTTC.

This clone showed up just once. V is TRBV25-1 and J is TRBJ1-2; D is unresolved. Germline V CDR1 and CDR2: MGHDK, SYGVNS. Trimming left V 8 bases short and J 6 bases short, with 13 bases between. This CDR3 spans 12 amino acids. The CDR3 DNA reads TGTGCCAGCTCAAACCGACGGAATGGCTACACCTTC. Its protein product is CASSNRRNGYTF.

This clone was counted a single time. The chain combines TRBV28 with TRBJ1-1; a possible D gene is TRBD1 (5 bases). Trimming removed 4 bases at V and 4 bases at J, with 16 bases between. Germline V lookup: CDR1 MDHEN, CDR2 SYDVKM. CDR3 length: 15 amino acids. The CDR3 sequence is CASSSLRVAVTEAFF. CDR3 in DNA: TGTGCCAGCAGTTCACTCAGGGTGGCCGTCACTGAAGCTTTCTTT.

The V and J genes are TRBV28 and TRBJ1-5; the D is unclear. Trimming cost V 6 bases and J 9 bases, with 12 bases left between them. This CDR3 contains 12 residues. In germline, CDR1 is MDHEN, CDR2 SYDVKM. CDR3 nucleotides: TGTGCCAGCAGCACCCCGGCCAGGCCCCAGCATTTT. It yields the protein CASSTPARPQHF.

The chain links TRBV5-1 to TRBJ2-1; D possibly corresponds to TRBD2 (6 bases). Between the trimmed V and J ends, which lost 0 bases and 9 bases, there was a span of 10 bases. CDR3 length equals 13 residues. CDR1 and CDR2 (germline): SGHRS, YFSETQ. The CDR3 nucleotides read TGCGCCAGCAGCTTGGTAGCCGGGGGTGAGCAGTTCTTC. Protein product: CASSLVAGGEQFF.